This T cell receptor beta chain is drawn from a study of T-cell memory formation after mild COVID-19. Looking at the study overall: Largely, the TCR clusters proved donor specific. Overall study findings and caveats: Clones that got smaller from day 15 to 85 had even CD4/CD8, while clones growing later tipped toward CD4+. Cross-reactive memory appears to have joined, as suggested by some responding clones showing up in pre-infection memory. CD4+ contracting clones were found mainly in CM and EM, and CD8+ ones in EMRA.

Germline V gene lookup returns CDR1 KGHDR and CDR2 SFDVKD. The CDR3 runs to 16 residues. V trimming: 3 bases; J trimming: 4 bases; junction bases outside the gene matches: 4. TCRdb fed the 5' RACE reads into MiXCR, producing one record per CDR3 protein. The sample yields roughly 600,000 distinct CDR3 sequences, more than 15% seen once. This clonotype was found a few times. The antigen remains undetermined. Sequencing was performed on PBMCs or a T cell subset sorted from them (not recorded which). The rearrangement links TRBV24-1 to TRBJ2-2, with 10 bases that match TRBD1. The receptor comes from an adult woman who had mild COVID-19 (a few samples of this study predate the infection). Cell type and time point are not known. In DNA form, the CDR3 reads TGTGCCACCAGTGATACCGGGACAGGGGTCACCGGGGAGCTGTTTTTT. This codes for CATSDTGTGVTGELFF.